A single sample gave rise to the 4 T cell receptor beta chains below, sequenced in a study of T cells expressing NK-cell markers. TCRdb reanalyzed the 5' RACE reads, giving one entry per CDR3 protein sequence and no DNA. Recorded for this sample: about 390,000 distinct CDR3 sequences. Specimen: blood T cells: a sorted CD56 or NKG2C T cell subset, CD4+ or CD8+ T cells, or bulk PBMC T cells (not recorded which). These receptors all come from a woman aged 50 to 60 in good health.

The chain is built from TRBV12-3 or TRBV12-4 and TRBJ2-2; TCRdb's D gene call, TRBD2, goes unchecked for lack of DNA. The CDR3 length is 16 residues. CDR3 sequence: CASSLILRRETGELFF.

The rearrangement joins TRBV20-1 to TRBJ2-3; TCRdb gives TRBD1 as the D gene, but with no DNA this cannot be confirmed. Germline V gene sequence: CDR1 DFQATT, CDR2 SNEGSKA (reference sequence). The CDR3 runs 14 residues. This CDR3 is CSAVLQGRTDTQYF.

The genes are TRBV23-1 and TRBJ2-7; no DNA is available, so the TRBD1 call from TCRdb remains unchecked. TRBV23-1 is known as an ORF, though its function is uncertain. The CDR3 totals 15 residues. CDR3 protein: CASSQARDRSYEQYF.

The J gene is TRBJ2-2, the V gene TRBV4-2. CDR1 and CDR2 from the germline V gene are LGHNA and YNFKEQ. The CDR3 runs 15 residues. The CDR3 is CASSQDPPMSGELFF.